This T cell receptor (beta chain) was recovered during a study of blood T cell repertoires in COVID-19. As for the study in general: The United States, Italy and Spain provided the acute and convalescent COVID-19 samples.

V lost 0 bases, J lost 4 bases, and 18 bases lay in between. Germline CDR1 and CDR2: LGHDT and YNNKEL (reference sequence). The CDR3 runs to 17 residues. Assay: immunoSEQ multiplex PCR; the TCRdb copy retains only in-frame clones and omits some. Of under 100,000 clones listed, around 90% are singletons. The V and J genes are TRBV3-1 (or the pseudogene TRBV3-2) and TRBJ1-2; TRBD1 is a possible D gene (5 bases). The clonotype comes from a man aged 50 to 59 with active COVID-19. Material for sequencing was peripheral blood. The CDR3 bases are TGTGCCAGCAGCCAAGATCAGGGAATCACCCTCCCCTATGGCTACACCTTC. It specifies CASSQDQGITLPYGYTF.